This T cell receptor beta chain was recovered during a study of tumor and adjacent non-tumor tissue in lung cancer. Whole-study findings and limits: Higher tumor TCR diversity was associated with shorter survival.

The CDR3 totals 13 residues. V dropped 7 bases and J dropped 1 base, with 10 bases sitting between them. Remarks on this clonotype: Its matching antigen is unknown. The CDR3 ends on some other residue instead of the conserved phenylalanine or tryptophan, so this is likely a read error.

A modified ARM-PCR protocol with three rounds of nested PCR amplified TCRbeta. TCRdb called the multiplex PCR reads again in MiXCR, with one record for every CDR3 protein. The sample has some 100,000 distinct CDR3 sequences, 50% to 70% seen once. The template was RNA from unsorted bulk tissue. More than 3 cm separated this lung sample from the edge of the tumor. The receptor's source is a young man with non-small cell lung cancer. The chain joins TRBV12-3 or TRBV12-4 to TRBJ1-1; no clear D. The sample comprised distant non-tumor lung tissue. The CDR3 DNA is TGTGCCAGCATTGACACAGCGAACACTGAAGCTTTCATT. This codes for CASIDTANTEAFI.